This T cell receptor beta chain was identified during a study of vaccination and CD4 T cells after COVID-19. Overall study: Cells received overlapping spike peptides from SARS-CoV-2, HCoV-NL63, HCoV-OC43 and HCoV-229E as stimulation.

Cultured CD4+ T cell DNA underwent sequencing with the Oncomine TCR Beta short-read assay. TCRdb called the PCR reads again in MiXCR, with one record for every CDR3 protein. The profile shows approximately 16,000 distinct CDR3 sequences, 53% of them singletons. Indicated treatment: approximately 9-day PBMC culture with coronavirus spike peptide pools or control peptides (ViraFEST assay). Before TCRs were sequenced, ViraFEST expanded antigen-specific T cells with peptide pools. Cultures of PBMCs, two million per well, were set up with approximately 9.6 IU/ml IL-2 and roughly 10 ug/ml peptide pools. Whole-study results and caveats: Spike mono-reactivity was the property of 304 of 307 vaccine-specific clones in convalescent patients.

Comments on this clonotype: As yet, its antigen is unknown.

The CDR3 totals 15 residues. The V and J ends lost 6 bases and 6 bases, in that order; junction bases with no gene match: 10. Germline CDR1 and CDR2: ENHRY and SYGVKD. This chain connects TRBV10-3 to TRBJ2-7; 11 bases agree with TRBD1. The input for sequencing was CD4+ T cells from blood, cultured in vitro, taken before SARS-CoV-2 vaccination. This TCR was recovered from a human donor who had recovered from COVID-19. The CDR3 protein is CAIRGTGGGIGEQYF. The CDR3 DNA is TGTGCCATCAGAGGGACAGGGGGTGGTATTGGCGAGCAGTACTTC.